This TCR beta chain was retrieved from a study of CD8+ T cells in alopecia areata. The wider study: Each day, treated patients took oral tofacitinib twice, at 5 to 10 mg per dose.

Extracted RNA was reverse transcribed into cDNA, the sequencing template. Here immunoSEQ multiplex PCR was the method, and the copy in TCRdb shows in-frame clones only, minus some. The sample lists 140,000 to 150,000 clones, roughly 61% seen once, with about 6.8% in the top ten. A word on this clone: Its antigen remains unidentified.

Trimming cost V 3 bases and J 1 base; bases outside gene matches: 5. The length of the CDR3 is 15 residues. The germline gives CDR1 LGHNA, CDR2 YNFKEQ. Whole-study findings and limits: Scalp lesions, especially in alopecia totalis/universalis, had higher clonality than normal scalp.

The chain is built from TRBV4-2 and TRBJ2-7; 8 bases align to TRBD1. This specimen was CD4+ T cells sorted from blood, taken at week 0. This sequence was found in a human donor with alopecia areata. CDR3 bases: TGTGCCAGCAGCCAGGACAGGGACCAATCCTACGAGCAGTACTTC. This translates into CASSQDRDQSYEQYF.